This T cell receptor (beta chain) was identified during a study of siplizumab effects on memory and regulatory T cells. About this clone itself: Its antigen is still unknown.

Germline CDR1 and CDR2: SGHVT and SQSDAQ. The CDR3 length is 15 residues. V lost 1 base and J lost 2, with 8 bases in between. Findings and caveats of the study: Naive T cell populations appeared to exhibit greater diversity than memory cells and appeared to be major alloresponse contributors. Roughly 75-96% of dividing CD4+ or CD8+ clones were without an attributable naive or memory phenotype. The average Treg-derived proportion among mappable alloreactive CD4+ clones was 68.8% with siplizumab versus more than 25% in controls.

Generated by immunoSEQ multiplex PCR, the TCRdb table keeps only in-frame clones and is missing some. The table includes 1,000 to 1,300 clones, roughly 70% detected once. The clonotype comes from a human donor in good health. Specimen: TEMRA CD8+ T cells sorted from blood. This sample's subset: unstimulated CD8+ CD45RA+ effector memory T cells. The chain carries TRBV7-4 and TRBJ1-4; D gene uncertain. CDR3 region: CASSLVGDTNEKLFF. DNA of the CDR3: TGTGCCAGCAGCTTAGTTGGAGACACTAATGAAAAACTGTTTTTT.